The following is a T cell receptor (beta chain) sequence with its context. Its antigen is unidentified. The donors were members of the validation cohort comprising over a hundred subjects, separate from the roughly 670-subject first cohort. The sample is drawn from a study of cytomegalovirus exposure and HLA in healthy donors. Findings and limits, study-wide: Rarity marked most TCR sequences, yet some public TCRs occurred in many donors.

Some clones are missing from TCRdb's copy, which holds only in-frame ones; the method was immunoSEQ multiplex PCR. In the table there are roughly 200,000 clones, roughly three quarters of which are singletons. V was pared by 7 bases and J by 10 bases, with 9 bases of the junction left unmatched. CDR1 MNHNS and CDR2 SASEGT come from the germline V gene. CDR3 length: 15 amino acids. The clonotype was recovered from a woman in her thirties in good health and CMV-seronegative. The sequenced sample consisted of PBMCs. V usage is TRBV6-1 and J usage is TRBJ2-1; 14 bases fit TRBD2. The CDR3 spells CASTVTSGRAPEQFF. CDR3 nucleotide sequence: TGTGCCAGCACCGTGACTAGCGGGAGGGCCCCCGAGCAGTTCTTC.